These 31 T cell receptor beta chains came from one sample sequenced in a study of blood T cell repertoires in COVID-19. Clones were read by immunoSEQ multiplex PCR, and TCRdb kept only the in-frame ones, dropping some. The sample lists around 180,000 clones; roughly four fifths were seen once. Sample: PBMCs or T cells enriched from blood (not recorded which). Receptor source: a man aged 45-60 years who had recovered from COVID-19.

The V call is TRBV7-9, the J call TRBJ2-3, with 8 bases matching TRBD2. J gave up 2 bases and V 11 bases, and 15 bases lay outside the gene matches. Germline assignment: CDR1 SEHNR and CDR2 FQNEAQ (reference sequence). The CDR3 sequence is 16 residues long. Written as DNA, the CDR3 is TGTGCCCACAACGCCGGGACTAGTAATCCCACAGATACGCAGTATTTT. Amino acid sequence: CAHNAGTSNPTDTQYF. Full variable domain (outside the CDR3, taken from reference TRBV7-9 and TRBJ2-3): DTGVSQNPRHKITKRGQNVTFRCDPISEHNRLYWYRQTLGQGPEFLTYFQNEAQLEKSRLLSDRFSAERPKGSFSTLEIQRTEQGDSAMYLCAHNAGTSNPTDTQYFGPGTRLTVL.

This sequence joins TRBV5-1 and TRBJ2-2; 11 positions agree with TRBD2. Germline V gene data show CDR1 as SGHRS and CDR2 as YFSETQ. The CDR3 has 17 residues. V dropped 4 bases and J dropped 4; count of bases not matched to a gene: 9. The CDR3 DNA is TGCGCCAGCAGCCCGGCCCCTACTAGCGGGGGCACCGGGGAGCTGTTTTTT. Translated: CASSPAPTSGGTGELFF.

The chain recombines TRBV28 with TRBJ2-7, with TRBD1 matching 9 bases. CDR1 is MDHEN, CDR2 SYDVKM, per germline. The CDR3 extends over 14 amino acids. The V segment lost 3 bases and the J segment 3 bases; nucleotides outside the gene matches: 3. As DNA, the CDR3 is TGTGCCAGCAGTTTGGAGGACAGGGGCTACGAGCAGTACTTC. Its protein product is CASSLEDRGYEQYF.

The V and J genes are TRBV2 and TRBJ1-1; possible D gene TRBD1, 6 bases. Trimming left V 4 bases short and J 5 bases short, with 14 bases between. Germline V gene sequence: CDR1 SNHLY, CDR2 FYNNEI. CDR3 length: 14 amino acids. CDR3 amino acids: CASSVDGRGTEAFF. CDR3 sequence (DNA): TGTGCCAGCAGTGTAGACGGAAGGGGGACTGAAGCTTTCTTT.

The chain carries TRBV18 and TRBJ1-1; TRBD1 aligns across 10 bases. Germline V gene sequence: CDR1 KGHSH, CDR2 LQKENI. This CDR3 is built from 14 residues. The J segment lost 7 bases and the V segment lost 1 base, leaving 3 bases of the junction unmatched. The CDR3 loop reads CASSPQTGGGEAFF. DNA for the CDR3: TGTGCCAGCTCACCACAGACAGGGGGCGGTGAAGCTTTCTTT.

V gene TRBV9 combines with J gene TRBJ2-2; 7 bases line up with TRBD2. The germline V gene encodes CDR1 SGDLS and CDR2 YYNGEE. The CDR3 is 17 residues long. V shed 0 bases, J shed 7 bases, and the junction held 12 bases outside the gene matches. CDR3 sequence reads: CASSVEPGGLAVGELFF. As DNA, the CDR3 is TGTGCCAGCAGCGTAGAGCCGGGTGGGCTAGCGGTCGGGGAGCTGTTTTTT.

This rearrangement joins TRBV10-3 to TRBJ1-1; D is perhaps TRBD1 (5 bases). The V end lost 9 bases, the J end lost 3 bases, and 14 bases lay between the germline ends. The CDR3 consists of 13 residues. The V gene's germline CDR1 is ENHRY and CDR2 SYGVKD. The CDR3 reads CAIRQGDHTEAFF. The DNA of the CDR3 is TGTGCCATACGCCAGGGTGATCACACTGAAGCTTTCTTT.

The chain carries TRBV5-4 and TRBJ1-1; D unclear. CDR3 length: 13 residues. CDR1 SGHNT and CDR2 YYREEE come from the germline V gene (reference sequence). The V and J ends lost 5 bases and 5 bases respectively, with 13 bases between them. In DNA, the CDR3 is TGTGCCAGCAGTCAGGAGGGTTTTACTGAAGCTTTCTTT. Residues: CASSQEGFTEAFF.

The chain couples TRBV10-2 to TRBJ2-5; 10 bases align to TRBD2. V shed 6 bases, J shed 5 bases, and the junction held 3 bases outside the gene matches. The CDR3 contains 13 residues. Germline CDR1 is WSHSY and CDR2 is SAAADI. This CDR3 is CASRGGLAETQYF. The DNA for the CDR3 is TGCGCCAGCAGGGGGGGACTAGCGGAGACCCAGTACTTC.

This chain uses TRBV29-1 with TRBJ2-5; the D is unclear. Trimming pared 5 bases from V and 2 bases from J, leaving 21 bases between. Germline V CDR1 and CDR2: SQVTM, ANQGSEA. The CDR3 has 16 amino acids. CDR3 loop: CSVQATRFGQQETQYF. CDR3 coding DNA: TGCAGCGTTCAGGCCACGCGTTTTGGGCAGCAAGAGACCCAGTACTTC. The complete variable domain, with remaining parts taken from reference TRBV29-1 and TRBJ2-5, reads SAVISQKPSRDICQRGTSLTIQCQVDSQVTMMFWYRQQPGQSLTLIATANQGSEATYESGFVIDKFPISRPNLTFSTLTVSNMSPEDSSIYLCSVQATRFGQQETQYFGPGTRLLVL.

The V and J genes are TRBV2 and TRBJ1-2; D possibly corresponds to TRBD1 (6 bases). Between the trimmed V and J ends, which lost 5 bases and 7 bases, there was a span of 23 bases. The CDR3 loop spans 16 amino acids. In germline, CDR1 is SNHLY, CDR2 FYNNEI. The CDR3 is CASSSMVGGATGGYTF. The DNA for the CDR3 is TGTGCCAGCAGTAGTATGGTCGGGGGGGCAACGGGTGGCTACACCTTC.

The V call is TRBV10-3, the J call TRBJ1-3; TRBD1 agrees at 7 bases. J lost 2 bases, V lost 6 bases, and 4 bases had no gene match. Germline V gene sequence: CDR1 ENHRY, CDR2 SYGVKD. The CDR3 extends over 14 amino acids. This CDR3 is CAISLDRAGNTIYF. As DNA, the CDR3 is TGTGCCATCAGCCTTGACAGGGCTGGAAACACCATATATTTT.

V usage is TRBV5-1 and J usage is TRBJ1-2; 12 bases line up with TRBD1. The CDR3 totals 16 residues. V lost 3 bases and J lost 2; bases outside the gene matches: 5. The germline V gene encodes CDR1 SGHRS and CDR2 YFSETQ. Written as DNA, the CDR3 is TGCGCCAGCAGCTCAGGGACAGGGGGCGGCAACTATGGCTACACCTTC. It is translated as CASSSGTGGGNYGYTF.

This chain links TRBV5-6 with TRBJ1-5, with 9 nucleotides matching TRBD1. Germline V CDR1 and CDR2: SGHDT, YYEEEE. The CDR3 is made up of 19 amino acids. The trim removed 2 bases at V and 0 bases at J, leaving 12 bases unmatched. The CDR3 coding sequence is TGTGCCAGCAGCTTCGGCGGGACAGGGATGGGCTATAGCAATCAGCCCCAGCATTTT. Its protein is CASSFGGTGMGYSNQPQHF.

The chain carries TRBV5-1 and TRBJ2-7; the match to TRBD1 covers 10 bases. V was pared by 4 bases and J by 7 bases, with 14 bases of the junction left unmatched. CDR1 SGHRS and CDR2 YFSETQ come from the germline V gene. The CDR3 runs to 16 residues. The CDR3 bases are TGCGCCAGCAGCGGGACCGGGACAGGGGAAGTCTTGGAGCAGTACTTC. It translates to CASSGTGTGEVLEQYF.

This chain uses TRBV9 with TRBJ1-1, with D unresolved. The CDR3 is 15 amino acids. V gave up 4 bases and J gave up 0 bases, with 13 bases separating them. Germline-derived CDR1 and CDR2 are SGDLS and YYNGEE. Written as DNA, the CDR3 is TGTGCCAGCAGCCCTCGGGAAGGGATGAACACTGAAGCTTTCTTT. Its protein is CASSPREGMNTEAFF.

The chain couples TRBV5-1 to TRBJ1-1, with no clear D. Germline V CDR1 and CDR2: SGHRS, YFSETQ. The CDR3 has 13 amino acids. The germline V and J ends were trimmed by 3 bases and 4 bases, with 10 bases remaining between them. The CDR3 coding sequence is TGCGCCAGCAGCTGGACGGGATTCACTGAAGCTTTCTTT. Translated: CASSWTGFTEAFF.

This chain links TRBV28 with TRBJ1-2; 7 bases are a match to TRBD1. J was trimmed by 8 bases and V by 5 bases; bases with no gene match: 5. Germline assignment: CDR1 MDHEN and CDR2 SYDVKM. The CDR3 runs 12 residues. In DNA, the CDR3 is TGTGCCAGCAGTCTACAGGGGAGGGGCTACACCTTC. Its protein is CASSLQGRGYTF.

The chain links TRBV20-1 to TRBJ1-1; D is ambiguous. Germline CDR1 and CDR2: DFQATT and SNEGSKA (reference sequence). This CDR3 has 11 residues. The CDR3 region has the DNA TGCAGGTCCGGGATCAACACTGAAGCTTTCTTT. Translated, it gives CRSGINTEAFF.

The V call is TRBV3-1 (or the pseudogene TRBV3-2), the J call TRBJ2-5, with D tentatively TRBD2 (5 bases). In germline, CDR1 is LGHDT, CDR2 YNNKEL (reference sequence). This CDR3 has 14 residues. The V end was cut by 4 bases, the J end by 5 bases, with 14 bases between. Here the CDR3 reads CASSLRAGEETQYF. The CDR3, as DNA: TGTGCCAGCAGCCTAAGAGCTGGGGAGGAGACCCAGTACTTC.

This rearrangement joins TRBV25-1 to TRBJ2-7; D not certain. V was trimmed by 3 bases and J by 1 base, leaving 4 bases between them. CDR1 and CDR2 (germline): MGHDK, SYGVNS. The length of the CDR3 is 12 residues. The CDR3 nucleotides are TGTGCCAGCAGTGACAGGTCCTACGAGCAGTACTTC. Amino acid sequence: CASSDRSYEQYF.

The rearrangement joins TRBV29-1 to TRBJ1-2; the D gene is possibly TRBD1 (6 bases). Germline V lookup: CDR1 SQVTM, CDR2 ANQGSEA. Trimming took off 3 bases at V and 10 bases at J, with 15 bases between the two ends. The CDR3 contains 12 residues. The CDR3 loop is CSVDGGGGAYTF. Written as DNA, the CDR3 is TGCAGCGTTGATGGGGGCGGGGGAGCCTACACCTTC.

This chain joins TRBV25-1 and TRBJ1-4; D gene uncertain. This CDR3 comprises 14 residues. Germline V gene data show CDR1 as MGHDK and CDR2 as SYGVNS. V dropped 2 bases and J dropped 8 bases, with 12 bases sitting between them. CDR3: CASSESIIREKLFF. DNA for the CDR3: TGTGCCAGCAGTGAAAGTATAATTAGAGAAAAACTGTTTTTT.

V usage is TRBV7-9 and J usage is TRBJ1-2, with TRBD1 as a possible D gene (5 bases). The CDR3 is made up of 15 amino acids. With 1 base removed from V and 4 bases from J, the gap between germline ends came to 13 bases. Germline CDR1 is SEHNR and CDR2 is FQNEAQ (reference sequence). The CDR3 is CASSLGSSGPYGYTF. CDR3 DNA sequence: TGTGCCAGCAGCTTAGGGAGCTCAGGGCCCTATGGCTACACCTTC.

V and J are TRBV7-9 and TRBJ1-3; D is perhaps TRBD1 (6 bases). Trimming removed 4 bases from V and 2 bases from J, with 12 bases in between. The CDR3 has 15 residues. Germline V gene data show CDR1 as SEHNR and CDR2 as FQNEAQ (reference sequence). The chain's CDR3 is CASSSGDNTGNTIYF. CDR3 DNA: TGTGCCAGCAGCTCTGGGGACAACACTGGAAACACCATATATTTT.

The CDR3 loop is CASSSDRNEKLFF. In DNA, the CDR3 is TGTGCCAGCAGCTCGGACAGAAATGAAAAACTGTTTTTT. The chain couples TRBV5-6 to TRBJ1-4, with D possibly TRBD1 on 6 matching bases. CDR1 and CDR2 from the germline V gene are SGHDT and YYEEEE. Trimming stripped 3 bases from V and 5 bases from J, with 8 bases between. The CDR3 runs 13 residues.

The J gene is TRBJ1-5, the V gene TRBV4-2, with 8 bases lining up with TRBD1. This CDR3 contains 15 residues. Looked up from germline, CDR1 is LGHNA and CDR2 is YNFKEQ. V shed 1 base, J shed 7 bases, and the junction held 6 bases outside the gene matches. The CDR3 spells CASSQAGGAEQPQHF. The CDR3 DNA reads as TGTGCCAGCAGCCAAGCAGGGGGCGCGGAGCAGCCCCAGCATTTT.

The CDR3 bases are TGTGCCAGCAGACTCGACAGGAACTCCTACGAGCAGTACTTC. It translates to CASRLDRNSYEQYF. V usage is TRBV5-4 and J usage is TRBJ2-7, with D perhaps matching TRBD1 (6 bases). The CDR3 consists of 14 residues. With 5 bases removed from V and 0 bases from J, the gap between germline ends came to 12 bases. CDR1 is SGHNT and CDR2 is YYREEE in the germline V gene (reference sequence).

J is TRBJ2-4 and V is TRBV3-1 (or the pseudogene TRBV3-2), with 12 bases aligning to TRBD2. Germline V lookup: CDR1 LGHDT, CDR2 YNNKEL (reference sequence). Germline trimming cut 4 bases from V and 5 bases from J; bases unmatched to any gene: 30. The CDR3 has 24 residues. The CDR3 region has the DNA TGTGCCAGCAGCCCCACAACGATTGTCAGCGCACTCTCTAGCGGGGGGGGCACGGAAAACATTCAGTACTTC. Residues: CASSPTTIVSALSSGGGTENIQYF.

This chain uses TRBV25-1 with TRBJ1-2, with TRBD1 matching 8 bases. Germline V lookup: CDR1 MGHDK, CDR2 SYGVNS. Unmatched junction bases numbered 3, after V lost 2 bases and J lost 4 bases. CDR3 length: 14 amino acids. CDR3 protein: CASSEPGGPYGYTF. In DNA form, the CDR3 reads TGTGCCAGCAGTGAACCAGGGGGCCCCTATGGCTACACCTTC.

The genes are TRBV28 and TRBJ1-2; tentatively, D is TRBD1 (6 bases). Trimming pared 7 bases from V and 8 bases from J, leaving 14 bases between. The V gene's germline CDR1 is MDHEN and CDR2 SYDVKM. The length of the CDR3 is 12 residues. DNA of the CDR3: TGTGCCAGCACCCTAGGGCAGGGGGGCTACACCTTC. This sequence encodes CASTLGQGGYTF.